A single sample is the source of the 10 T cell receptor beta chains below, sequenced in a study of cytomegalovirus exposure and HLA in healthy donors. Primers for the PCR totalled 60 Vbeta and 13 Jbeta. Clones were sequenced by immunoSEQ multiplex PCR, and TCRdb holds only the in-frame ones, with some missing. In the table there are under 150,000 clones, around 81% of which are singletons. The specimen was PBMCs. The receptors stem from a woman in her thirties in good health and CMV-seronegative.

V gene TRBV19 combines with J gene TRBJ2-1; TRBD1 agrees at 11 bases. This CDR3 is built from 14 residues. The germline V gene has CDR1 LNHDA and CDR2 SQIVND (reference sequence). J gave up 6 bases and V 4 bases, and 2 bases lay outside the gene matches. CDR3 protein: CASSKGTGGNEQFF. CDR3 bases: TGTGCCAGTAGTAAGGGGACAGGGGGCAATGAGCAGTTCTTC.

The V call is TRBV6-5, the J call TRBJ1-3, with D possibly being TRBD1 (6 bases). With 4 bases removed from V and 1 base from J, the gap between germline ends came to 8 bases. The CDR3 runs 14 residues. Germline CDR1 MNHEY, CDR2 SVGAGI. The CDR3 reads CASSWGQSGNTIYF. The DNA for the CDR3 is TGTGCCAGCAGTTGGGGGCAATCTGGAAACACCATATATTTT.

The rearrangement links TRBV30 to TRBJ1-6, with D maybe TRBD1 (6 bases). CDR3 length: 14 amino acids. V was cut by 3 bases and J by 7 bases, with 13 bases left in between. CDR1 and CDR2 (germline): GTSNPN, SVGIG (reference sequence). The CDR3 DNA reads as TGTGCCTGGAGGTCGGGGGGCGTCAATTCACCCCTCCACTTT. As protein: CAWRSGGVNSPLHF. Full variable domain (remainder filled in from reference TRBV30 and TRBJ1-6): SQTIHQWPATLVQPVGSPLSLECTVEGTSNPNLYWYRQAAGRGLQLLFYSVGIGQISSEVPQNLSASRPQDRQFILSSKKLLLSDSGFYLCAWRSGGVNSPLHFGNGTRLTVT.

V is TRBV7-2 and J is TRBJ2-7, with 7 bases that match TRBD1. Germline CDR1 reads SGHTA; CDR2 reads FQGNSA. The CDR3 is 18 amino acids. Trimming took 0 bases from V and 4 from J; bases not matched to a gene: 15. The DNA for the CDR3 is TGTGCCAGCAGCTTAGCGCGCCGACAGGGACCGATGGGGTACGAGCAGTACTTC. It translates to CASSLARRQGPMGYEQYF.

As DNA, the CDR3 is TGTGCCAGCAGCCCCGGCAGGGGGTCTGGTCGGGGAAACACCATATATTTT. Its translation is CASSPGRGSGRGNTIYF. The chain joins TRBV5-5 to TRBJ1-3; 7 bases align to TRBD1. The CDR3 length is 17 residues. V was clipped by 4 bases and J by 4 bases; unmatched bases: 14. CDR1 is SGHKS and CDR2 is YYEKEE in the germline V gene (reference sequence). The variable domain in full, with the rest retrieved from reference TRBV5-5 and TRBJ1-3, is DAGVTQSPTHLIKTRGQQVTLRCSPISGHKSVSWYQQVLGQGPQFIFQYYEKEERGRGNFPDRFSARQFPNYSSELNVNALLLGDSALYLCASSPGRGSGRGNTIYFGEGSWLTVV.

The chain links TRBV27 to TRBJ2-3, with 7 nucleotides matching TRBD1. The CDR3 runs to 14 residues. CDR1 and CDR2 (germline): MNHEY, SMNVEV (reference sequence). Unmatched junction bases numbered 7, after V lost 5 bases and J lost 5 bases. The CDR3 protein is CASSVNQGEDTQYF. CDR3 nucleotide sequence: TGTGCCAGCAGTGTCAATCAGGGGGAAGATACGCAGTATTTT.

CDR3 nucleotide sequence: TGTGCCAGCAGCTCTCGATCGACGGGTACTAATGAAAAACTGTTTTTT. Translated: CASSSRSTGTNEKLFF. This chain links TRBV11-2 with TRBJ1-4, with unresolved D. The CDR3 contains 16 residues. CDR1 is SGHAT and CDR2 is FQNNGV in the germline V gene. Between the trimmed V and J ends, which lost 4 bases and 2 bases, there was a span of 14 bases. The whole variable domain, filled in from reference TRBV11-2 and TRBJ1-4, reads EAGVAQSPRYKIIEKRQSVAFWCNPISGHATLYWYQQILGQGPKLLIQFQNNGVVDDSQLPKDRFSAERLKGVDSTLKIQPAKLEDSAVYLCASSSRSTGTNEKLFFGSGTQLSVL.

The DNA of the CDR3 is TGTGGCGGGGGAGTAAGGGGCAATCAGCCCCAGCATTTT. It translates to CGGGVRGNQPQHF. The chain recombines TRBV28 with TRBJ1-5; perhaps TRBD1 as D (5 bases). Germline CDR1 and CDR2: MDHEN and SYDVKM. The CDR3 is 13 amino acids.

J is TRBJ2-1 and V is TRBV18; 15 bases match TRBD2. The V gene's germline CDR1 is KGHSH and CDR2 LQKENI. V was pared by 2 bases and J by 7 bases, with 15 bases of the junction left unmatched. CDR3 size: 20 residues. The CDR3 sequence is CASSPGLAGGSLGPFNEQFF. The CDR3 bases are TGTGCCAGCTCACCAGGACTAGCGGGAGGGTCATTGGGCCCCTTTAATGAGCAGTTCTTC.

The V and J genes are TRBV27 and TRBJ2-1; D perhaps matches TRBD1 (6 bases). The V end was cut by 6 bases, the J end by 2 bases, with 11 bases between. The CDR3 is 14 amino acids. The germline V gene has CDR1 MNHEY and CDR2 SMNVEV (reference sequence). As DNA, the CDR3 is TGTGCCAGCAGAGATGAGGGGGCCTACAATGAGCAGTTCTTC. Translation gives CASRDEGAYNEQFF.